What follows describes a single T cell receptor (beta chain). Germline loops: CDR1 MNHEY, CDR2 SVGEGT. After removal of 5 bases from V and 0 bases from J, the junction contained 8 bases not matched to a gene. This CDR3 has 17 amino acids. This entry is derived from a study of blood T cell repertoires in COVID-19. Whole-study context: The analysed material was cDNA or gDNA that came from T cells, B-cell-depleted T cells, or PBMCs.

Researchers sorted participants into cohorts using their self-reported clinical history. Sequencing was performed with immunoSEQ multiplex PCR; in TCRdb, only in-frame clones are kept and a portion is missing. The data show 200,000 to 250,000 clones, 86% seen once. Sequenced input: PBMCs or T cells enriched from blood (not recorded which). The chain recombines TRBV6-2 or TRBV6-3 with TRBJ2-5, with TRBD2 matching over 11 bases. The source is a woman aged 40 to 55 with acute COVID-19. The CDR3 sequence: CASSLGLAARYQETQYF. DNA for the CDR3: TGTGCCAGCAGTCTGGGACTAGCGGCCAGGTACCAAGAGACCCAGTACTTC.